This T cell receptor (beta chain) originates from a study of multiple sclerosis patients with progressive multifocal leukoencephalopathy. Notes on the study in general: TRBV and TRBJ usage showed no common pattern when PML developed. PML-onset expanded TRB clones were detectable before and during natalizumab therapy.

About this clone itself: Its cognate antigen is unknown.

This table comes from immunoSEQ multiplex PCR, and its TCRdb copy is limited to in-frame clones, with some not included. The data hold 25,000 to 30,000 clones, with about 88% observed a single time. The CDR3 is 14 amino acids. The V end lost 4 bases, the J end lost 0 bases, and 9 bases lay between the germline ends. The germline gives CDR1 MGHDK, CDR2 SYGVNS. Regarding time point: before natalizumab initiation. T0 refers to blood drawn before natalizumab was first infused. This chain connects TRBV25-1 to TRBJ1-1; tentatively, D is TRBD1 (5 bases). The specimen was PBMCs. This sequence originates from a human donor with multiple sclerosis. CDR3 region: CASSGRGMNTEAFF. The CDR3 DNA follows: TGTGCCAGCAGTGGACGGGGGATGAACACTGAAGCTTTCTTT.